Each of the 5 T cell receptor beta chains below was sequenced from the same sample in a study of blood T cell repertoires in COVID-19. Only in-frame clones appear in the TCRdb table, and some are missing; sequencing was by immunoSEQ multiplex PCR. The data contain under 350,000 clones, 85% to 90% of them singletons. Sequenced: peripheral blood. Source of these receptors: a man in his sixties or seventies with acute or convalescent COVID-19.

V gene TRBV5-1 combines with J gene TRBJ2-7, with 7 positions matching TRBD1. CDR1 is SGHRS and CDR2 is YFSETQ in the germline V gene. V lost 3 bases to trimming and J lost 4 bases; unmatched junction nucleotides: 10. The CDR3 runs to 15 residues. Here the CDR3 DNA reads TGCGCCAGCAGCTCTGGGACAGCCAAACCTTACGAGCAGTACTTC. It translates to CASSSGTAKPYEQYF.

The chain is built from TRBV27 and TRBJ1-2; D unresolved. The V gene's germline CDR1 is MNHEY and CDR2 SMNVEV (reference sequence). This CDR3 region has 12 residues. V dropped 2 bases and J dropped 6 bases, with 7 bases sitting between them. This CDR3 reads CASSLNGDGYTF. In DNA, the CDR3 is TGTGCCAGCAGTTTAAACGGGGATGGCTACACCTTC.

The chain combines TRBV18 with TRBJ2-3; D is unclear. Trimming removed 1 base from V and 3 bases from J, with 14 bases in between. The CDR3 sequence is 16 residues long. CDR1 is KGHSH and CDR2 is LQKENI in the germline V gene. CDR3 sequence reads: CASSPRPSTETDTQYF. The DNA for the CDR3 is TGTGCCAGCTCACCACGGCCCTCAACCGAAACAGATACGCAGTATTTT.

The rearrangement uses TRBV20-1 and TRBJ2-1; 7 bases line up with TRBD2. This CDR3 is 11 amino acids long. Trimming removed 6 bases from V and 11 bases from J; junction bases left unmatched: 7. CDR1 is DFQATT, CDR2 SNEGSKA, per germline (reference sequence). Written as DNA, the CDR3 is TGCAGTGCAAAAACTAGCGCTAAGCAGTTCTTC. Amino acids: CSAKTSAKQFF.

The chain employs TRBV12-3 or TRBV12-4 and TRBJ1-5; a possible D gene is TRBD1 (5 bases). Trimming cost V 4 bases and J 6 bases, with 10 bases left between them. The CDR3 length is 13 residues. The CDR3 reads CASSSGEGQPQHF. The CDR3 DNA reads TGTGCCAGCAGTTCGGGGGAGGGTCAGCCCCAGCATTTT.